The clone carrying this T cell receptor (beta chain) was recorded a few times. The data derive from a study of human T cells and chemical hapten exposure. In the original processing: From around 25,000 to 690,000 TCRs were found per sample, with a median of approximately 92,000. TCRdb fed the 5' RACE reads into MiXCR, producing one record per CDR3 protein. TCRdb, rather than the study authors, made the V and J calls. The top ten hold around 3% of the sample, which has about 110,000 distinct CDR3 sequences, around a fifth seen once. The authors extracted total RNA from unfractionated whole blood. The TCR sequence derives from a human donor in good health.

The CDR3 DNA reads TGTGCCAGCAGTGGGGCGGGCACCGGGGAGCTGTTTTTT. Translated, it gives CASSGAGTGELFF. The rearrangement links TRBV2 to TRBJ2-2; possible D gene TRBD2, 5 bases. CDR3 length: 13 residues. The ends were cut back, 4 bases at V and 4 bases at J, with 7 bases in the middle. Germline V gene lookup returns CDR1 SNHLY and CDR2 FYNNEI.